This T cell receptor beta chain was found in a study of blood T cell repertoires in COVID-19. Original methodology: How many nucleated cells were present was estimated from reference gene primer amplification. TCRdb keeps only in-frame clones here, not all; method: immunoSEQ multiplex PCR. V and J calls and clone size come straight from that table; D and trimming were deduced from the DNA. The profile shows 200,000 to 300,000 clones, about nine tenths of them singletons. This clone was counted a few times. CDR3 length equals 15 residues. Looked up from germline, CDR1 is SGHAT and CDR2 is FQNNGV. Trimming stripped 8 bases from V and 3 bases from J, with 20 bases between.

The genes are TRBV11-2 and TRBJ2-7, with D tentatively TRBD2 (6 bases). Material for sequencing was peripheral blood. The receptor was isolated from a man in his 60s who had recovered from COVID-19. The DNA of the CDR3 is TGTGCCAGCGCCCGCCCGGGGGAGACGGGCTACGAGCAGTACTTC. Protein sequence: CASARPGETGYEQYF.